These 6 T cell receptor beta chains came from one sample sequenced in a study of T cells in Graves' hyperthyroidism and ophthalmopathy. RNA transcripts served as the template for amplifying TCR beta CDR3 regions. With the HTBI primer set, the TCR CDR3 went through a first round of RT-PCR. TCRdb re-called the multiplex PCR reads with MiXCR, one entry per CDR3 protein. The repertoire holds approximately 590,000 distinct CDR3 sequences, with more than 15% as singletons. Sequenced material: blood. The receptors derive from a woman in her 30s with Graves' hyperthyroidism.

This clonotype has a handful of counts. A much more abundant neighbour one base away suggests this may be a read error. The chain employs TRBV7-8 and TRBJ1-1, with D maybe TRBD1 (6 bases). The germline gives CDR1 SGHVS, CDR2 FQNEAQ. This CDR3 has 16 residues. Written as DNA, the CDR3 is TGTGCCAGCAGCGTCGACAGGATGCACATGAACACTGAAGCTCTCTTT. Protein sequence: CASSVDRMHMNTEALF.

The chain combines TRBV28 with TRBJ2-3, with TRBD2 matching over 12 bases. The V segment lost 6 bases and the J segment 4 bases; nucleotides outside the gene matches: 8. There are 16 residues in the CDR3. Germline-derived CDR1 and CDR2 are MDHEN and SYDVKM. In nucleotides, the CDR3 is TGTGCCAGCAGCTCCAGGACTAGCGGGGAAGCAGATACGCAGTATTTT. Protein sequence: CASSSRTSGEADTQYF.

In its sample, this clonotype was seen once. V usage is TRBV28 and J usage is TRBJ2-1, with TRBD1 matching over 7 bases. The trim removed 11 bases at V and 0 bases at J, leaving 22 bases unmatched. Germline CDR1 MDHEN, CDR2 SYDVKM. The CDR3 runs to 19 residues. The CDR3 sequence is CASRLALGQSNRSYNEQFF. The CDR3 bases are TGTGCCTCAAGGCTTGCCTTGGGACAGTCGAACCGCTCCTACAATGAGCAGTTCTTC.

This clonotype was picked up many times. This chain links TRBV27 with TRBJ2-4, with TRBD1 as a possible D gene (5 bases). Per germline, CDR1 MNHEY and CDR2 SMNVEV (reference sequence). The CDR3 is 16 amino acids. V lost 5 bases to trimming and J lost 4 bases, with 18 bases between them. The CDR3 DNA reads as TGTGCCAGCAGTCCTAGGGGATATGGCTCAAAAAACATTCAGTACTTC. As protein: CASSPRGYGSKNIQYF.

This clonotype was observed a few times. This rearrangement joins TRBV13 to TRBJ2-7, with D unresolved. Germline V gene data show CDR1 as PRHDT and CDR2 as FYEKMQ (reference sequence). The CDR3 is 13 amino acids. V was shortened by 1 base and J by 6 bases, with 10 bases between the two germline ends. CDR3 bases: TGTGCCAGCAGCTTAGTTGGATTTCGCGAGCAGTACTTC. It specifies CASSLVGFREQYF. The full variable domain, completed using reference TRBV13 and TRBJ2-7, is AAGVIQSPRHLIKEKRETATLKCYPIPRHDTVYWYQQGPGQDPQFLISFYEKMQSDKGSIPDRFSAQQFSDYHSELNMSSLELGDSALYFCASSLVGFREQYFGPGTRLTVT.

This clonotype was picked up one time. V is TRBV4-2 and J is TRBJ2-2, with TRBD2 identical over 9 bases. CDR1 is LGHNA, CDR2 YNFKEQ, per germline. The CDR3 has 15 amino acids. Trimming cost V 6 bases and J 9 bases; bases outside gene matches: 11. Here the CDR3 reads CASRVAGESIRELFF. Written as DNA, the CDR3 is TGTGCCAGCAGAGTAGCGGGAGAAAGTATACGGGAGCTGTTTTTT.